Detailed here is one T cell receptor beta chain. The antigen remains undetermined. Per the germline V gene, CDR1 is SEHNR and CDR2 is FQNEAQ (reference sequence). The CDR3 consists of 15 residues. V shed 1 base and J shed 8 bases, with 14 bases lying between them. TCRdb's table, derived via immunoSEQ multiplex PCR, lists solely in-frame clones and lacks some. The repertoire has 30,000 to 35,000 clones, about 80% of them found once; the top ten carry around 19%. The entry originates in a study of T cell repertoires in ileal Crohn's disease. Study-level results: Clonal expansions were more frequent in active smokers than non-smokers at surgery. Sorted CD8 T cells held more high-frequency clones than CD4.

The chain recombines TRBV7-9 with TRBJ1-4, with D uncertain. Sequencing input: ileal tissue. The TCR originated in an adult with Crohn's disease. In DNA, the CDR3 is TGTGCCAGCAGCTTAGACAGCCCCCGAGGGGAAAAACTGTTTTTT. It codes for CASSLDSPRGEKLFF.